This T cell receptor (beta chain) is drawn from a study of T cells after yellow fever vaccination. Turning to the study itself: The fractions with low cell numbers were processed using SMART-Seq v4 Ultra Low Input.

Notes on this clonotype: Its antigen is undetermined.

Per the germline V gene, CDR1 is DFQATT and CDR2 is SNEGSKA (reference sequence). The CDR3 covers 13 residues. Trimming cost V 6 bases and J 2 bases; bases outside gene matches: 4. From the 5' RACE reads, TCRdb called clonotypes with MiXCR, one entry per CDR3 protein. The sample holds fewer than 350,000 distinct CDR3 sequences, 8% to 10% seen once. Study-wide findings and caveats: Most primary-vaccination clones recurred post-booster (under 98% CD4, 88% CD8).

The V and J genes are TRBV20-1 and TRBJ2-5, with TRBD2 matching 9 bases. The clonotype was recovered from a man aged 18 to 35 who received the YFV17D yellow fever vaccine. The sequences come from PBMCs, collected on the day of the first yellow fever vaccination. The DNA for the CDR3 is TGCAGTGCCCCGGGACTAGCACAAGAGACCCAGTACTTC. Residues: CSAPGLAQETQYF.